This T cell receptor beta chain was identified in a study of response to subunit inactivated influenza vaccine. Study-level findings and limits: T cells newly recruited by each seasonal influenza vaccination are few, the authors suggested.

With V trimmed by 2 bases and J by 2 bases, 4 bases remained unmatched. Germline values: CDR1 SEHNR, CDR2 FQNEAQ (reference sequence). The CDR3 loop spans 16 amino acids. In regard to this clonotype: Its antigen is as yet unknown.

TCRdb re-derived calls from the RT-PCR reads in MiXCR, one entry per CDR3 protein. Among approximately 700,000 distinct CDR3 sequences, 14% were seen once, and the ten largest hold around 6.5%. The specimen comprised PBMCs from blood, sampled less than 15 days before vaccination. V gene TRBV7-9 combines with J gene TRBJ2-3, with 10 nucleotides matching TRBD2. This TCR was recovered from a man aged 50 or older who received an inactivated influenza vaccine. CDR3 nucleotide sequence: TGTGCCAGCAGCTTACTAGCGGGAGCCCCCACAGATACGCAGTATTTT. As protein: CASSLLAGAPTDTQYF.